A selection of T cell receptor beta chains follows, all from one sample in a study of blood T cell repertoires in COVID-19. The method was immunoSEQ multiplex PCR; TCRdb's version includes in-frame clones alone and lacks a portion of them. The sample contains about 200,000 clones, around 86% of which appear only once. Sample: PBMCs or T cells enriched from blood (not recorded which). The receptors derive from a man in his forties with acute COVID-19. The conserved cysteine and the conserved F or W are not part of the CDR3 here.

v_call,j_call,cdr3_aa
TRBV12-3/TRBV12-4,TRBJ1-2,ASTPGQGRGYT
TRBV6-6,TRBJ2-3,ASRSPPAGGPNTQY
TRBV11-2,TRBJ2-2,ASSLGGRRTGELF
TRBV7-9,TRBJ2-1,ASSLAVGGVSGNEQF
TRBV3-1/TRBV3-2,TRBJ2-3,ASSPSGRLAIDTQY
TRBV6-5,TRBJ2-3,ASSTRQLDTQY
TRBV7-3,TRBJ2-1,ASGATLLDEQF
TRBV6-5,TRBJ2-3,ASSYSRGSTDTQY
TRBV6-5,TRBJ2-5,ASSLQLKQETQY
TRBV19,TRBJ2-1,ASSGRASRFEMRF
TRBV6-2/TRBV6-3,TRBJ1-4,ASSYGDSSNEKLF
TRBV7-9,TRBJ1-5,ASSTGERQPQH
TRBV3-1/TRBV3-2,TRBJ2-3,ASSPTPASGATDTQY
TRBV3-1/TRBV3-2,TRBJ2-1,ASSQVTFRLAGGGNEQF
TRBV7-2,TRBJ1-1,ASSPDRVQGEAF
TRBV5-1,TRBJ2-5,ASSKSPGNQETQY
TRBV5-1,TRBJ1-4,ASSGGQTATNEKLF
TRBV10-3,TRBJ1-2,AISGSMAARGYT
TRBV4-1,TRBJ2-3,ASSRAGGTTDTQY
TRBV7-2,TRBJ2-7,ASSLGWQNYEQY
TRBV28,TRBJ2-3,ASSPLEEVMRDTQY
TRBV12-3/TRBV12-4,TRBJ2-1,ASSPQGYEQF
TRBV7-3,TRBJ2-1,ASSFSGGDNEQF
TRBV5-1,TRBJ1-2,ASSLAIGSYGYT
TRBV11-2,TRBJ2-1,ASSLIPGLADNEQF
TRBV7-8,TRBJ1-2,ASSLDAGDYGYT
TRBV5-1,TRBJ2-1,ASSLNGEEGIEQF
TRBV7-8,TRBJ2-3,ASSLGRVRADTQY
TRBV2,TRBJ2-3,ASYGTGTTDTQY
TRBV5-1,TRBJ2-7,ASSSHTPSAYEQY
TRBV10-3,TRBJ2-7,ATDDRDRVSYEQY
TRBV7-3,TRBJ1-2,ASSQDSYYGYT
TRBV10-3,TRBJ1-4,AISDPRGEKLF
TRBV3-1/TRBV3-2,TRBJ1-2,ASSQGRTRGNT